This is a list of T cell receptor beta chains from one sample in a study of T cells after yellow fever vaccination. TCRdb reprocessed the 5' RACE reads via MiXCR and lists one record per CDR3 protein. The data show around 310,000 distinct CDR3 sequences, 8.7% seen once. The input for sequencing was PBMCs, taken on the day of the first yellow fever vaccination. Receptor source: a man aged 18-30 years who received the YFV17D yellow fever vaccine. CDR3s include the opening cysteine and the closing phenylalanine or tryptophan. Each record gives: J gene, V gene, D gene, clone size, CDR3 protein, CDR3 DNA. A D gene is named only where the DNA matches it firmly. Part of the rows lack a size; the others show once, few, many or a class for expanded clones.

TRBJ2-5 | TRBV10-3 | TRBD2 | . | CAIRRGLAGAEETQHF | TGTGCCATCAGGAGGGGACTAGCGGGGGCCGAAGAGACCCAGCACTTC
TRBJ2-2 | TRBV4-1 | . | few | CASSPTEGPDTGELFF | TGCGCCAGCAGCCCGACGGAGGGCCCCGACACCGGGGAGCTGTTTTTT
TRBJ2-5 | TRBV20-1 | TRBD2 | . | CSAEPAPMGLAEETQYF | TGCAGTGCTGAACCGGCTCCCATGGGACTAGCCGAGGAGACCCAGTACTTC
TRBJ1-2 | TRBV5-1 | TRBD1 | few | CASSLEAGGIYGYTF | TGCGCCAGCAGCTTGGAGGCAGGGGGTATCTATGGCTACACCTTC
TRBJ2-2 | TRBV25-1 | . | . | CASSVSHRKSGGELFF | TGTGCCAGCAGTGTGTCTCATCGAAAAAGTGGCGGGGAGCTGTTTTTT
TRBJ1-6 | TRBV12-3/TRBV12-4 | . | many | CATLKEGYSPLHF | TGTGCCACCCTTAAGGAAGGTTACTCACCCCTCCACTTT
TRBJ1-3 | TRBV9 | . | . | CASSVAVGGDSGNTIYF | TGTGCCAGCAGCGTAGCTGTGGGAGGAGACTCTGGAAACACCATATATTTT
TRBJ2-3 | TRBV2 | . | many | CARTSGRQRAQDTQYF | TGTGCCAGGACAAGTGGTCGACAGAGGGCTCAAGATACGCAGTATTTT
TRBJ2-5 | TRBV7-8 | . | many | CASTQRRGKTQYF | TGTGCCAGCACCCAGCGGCGGGGAAAGACCCAGTACTTC
TRBJ1-1 | TRBV4-1 | . | . | CASSQGAGQTWGEAFF | TGCGCCAGCAGCCAAGGGGCCGGGCAGACTTGGGGTGAAGCTTTCTTT
TRBJ2-1 | TRBV7-3 | . | few | CASSGFGSYNEQFF | TGTGCCAGCAGCGGGTTCGGCTCCTACAATGAGCAGTTCTTC
TRBJ2-3 | TRBV5-1 | TRBD2 | many | CASSFYGGADTQYF | TGCGCCAGCAGCTTTTACGGGGGGGCAGATACGCAGTATTTT
TRBJ2-7 | TRBV7-9 | TRBD1 | few | CASSSGQGVAYEQYF | TGTGCCAGCAGCTCCGGACAGGGAGTGGCCTACGAGCAGTACTTC
TRBJ1-1 | TRBV5-6 | . | few | CASSLEVGNTEAFF | TGTGCCAGCAGCTTGGAGGTTGGGAACACTGAAGCTTTCTTT
TRBJ2-5 | TRBV29-1 | TRBD1 | few | CSVEPNDREETQYF | TGCAGCGTTGAACCTAACGACAGGGAGGAGACCCAGTACTTC
TRBJ2-3 | TRBV7-9 | TRBD2 | few | CASPGGGAYSTDTQYF | TGTGCCAGCCCCGGGGGGGGAGCATACAGCACAGATACGCAGTATTTT
TRBJ2-1 | TRBV5-1 | . | . | CASSFFTGTTYNEQFF | TGCGCCAGCAGTTTTTTTACCGGGACAACATACAATGAGCAGTTCTTC
TRBJ2-5 | TRBV5-1 | . | few | CASSLVQVMGETQYF | TGCGCCAGCAGCTTGGTACAGGTCATGGGGGAGACCCAGTACTTC
TRBJ2-3 | TRBV20-1 | TRBD2 | few | CSATKTSRGADTQYF | TGCAGTGCTACTAAGACTAGTCGGGGGGCAGATACGCAGTATTTT
TRBJ2-2 | TRBV6-1 | . | . | CASSPGQGRYTGELFF | TGTGCCAGCAGCCCTGGCCAGGGGCGGTACACCGGGGAGCTGTTTTTT
TRBJ2-7 | TRBV14 | TRBD1 | few | CASSQSQTGDGYEQYF | TGTGCCAGCAGCCAGAGTCAAACAGGGGATGGCTACGAGCAGTACTTC
TRBJ2-6 | TRBV5-1 | . | . | CASSFAGGAGANVLTF | TGCGCCAGCAGCTTCGCCGGAGGGGCTGGGGCCAACGTCCTGACTTTC
TRBJ2-3 | TRBV18 | TRBD1 | . | CASSPLQGGTDTQYF | TGTGCCAGCTCACCACTTCAGGGGGGCACAGATACGCAGTATTTT
TRBJ2-5 | TRBV6-2/TRBV6-3 | TRBD2 | . | CASSPLGLAQETQYF | TGTGCCAGCAGTCCCCTGGGACTAGCGCAAGAGACCCAGTACTTC
TRBJ1-1 | TRBV6-2/TRBV6-3 | TRBD1 | few | CASKRDSFTEAFF | TGTGCCAGCAAACGGGACAGTTTCACTGAAGCTTTCTTT
TRBJ2-4 | TRBV27 | . | few | CASIIGTLLAKNIQYF | TGTGCCAGCATCATAGGGACCCTTCTAGCCAAAAACATTCAGTACTTC
TRBJ1-5 | TRBV12-3/TRBV12-4 | . | many | CASSPVRGNQPQHF | TGTGCCAGCAGTCCGGTTCGGGGCAATCAGCCCCAGCATTTT
TRBJ2-3 | TRBV20-1 | TRBD2 | few | CSARDRTSVPDTQYF | TGCAGTGCTAGAGATAGGACTAGCGTTCCAGATACGCAGTATTTT
TRBJ1-1 | TRBV4-2 | . | . | CASSPYHQKVVEAFF | TGTGCCAGCAGCCCCTACCATCAGAAGGTCGTTGAAGCTTTCTTT
TRBJ2-5 | TRBV20-1 | TRBD2 | . | CSARERRGVETQYF | TGCAGTGCTAGAGAACGGCGGGGGGTGGAGACCCAGTACTTC
TRBJ2-1 | TRBV29-1 | TRBD2 | many | CSVEALAGANEQFF | TGCAGCGTTGAAGCGCTAGCGGGGGCCAATGAGCAGTTCTTC
TRBJ2-3 | TRBV11-2 | . | . | CASSRDVLGTDTQYF | TGTGCCAGCAGTCGTGACGTTTTAGGCACAGATACGCAGTATTTT
TRBJ2-3 | TRBV18 | . | once | CASSPPVSTDTQYF | TGTGCCAGCTCACCGCCTGTGAGCACAGATACGCAGTATTTT
TRBJ1-4 | TRBV7-2 | . | many | CASSSGRGRSSEKLFF | TGTGCCAGCAGCTCTGGTCGGGGGCGGTCAAGTGAAAAACTGTTTTTT
TRBJ1-1 | TRBV28 | . | few | CARRQVNTEAFF | TGTGCCAGGAGACAGGTGAACACTGAAGCTTTCTTT
TRBJ2-6 | TRBV18 | TRBD1 | few | CASSLGQPVTVLTF | TGTGCCAGCTCACTGGGACAGCCAGTGACCGTCCTGACTTTC
TRBJ2-1 | TRBV12-3/TRBV12-4 | . | many | CASSPTGPDEQFF | TGTGCCAGCAGCCCAACAGGGCCCGATGAGCAGTTCTTC
TRBJ2-1 | TRBV5-6 | TRBD1 | . | CASSVRQGRNEQFF | TGTGCCAGCAGCGTTAGACAGGGTCGGAATGAGCAGTTCTTC
TRBJ1-4 | TRBV15 | TRBD1 | few | CATAGQGTTNEKLFF | TGTGCCACCGCAGGACAGGGGACGACTAATGAAAAACTGTTTTTT
TRBJ2-1 | TRBV20-1 | TRBD1 | . | CSARASGTGLYNEQFF | TGCAGTGCTAGAGCCTCCGGGACAGGGTTATACAATGAGCAGTTCTTC
TRBJ1-2 | TRBV5-1 | TRBD1 | . | CASSLTPDRGKVYGYTF | TGCGCCAGCAGCTTAACCCCTGACAGGGGGAAGGTCTATGGCTACACCTTC
TRBJ1-5 | TRBV6-5 | . | . | CASSYSIPGQPQHF | TGTGCCAGCAGTTACTCGATTCCGGGGCAGCCCCAGCATTTT